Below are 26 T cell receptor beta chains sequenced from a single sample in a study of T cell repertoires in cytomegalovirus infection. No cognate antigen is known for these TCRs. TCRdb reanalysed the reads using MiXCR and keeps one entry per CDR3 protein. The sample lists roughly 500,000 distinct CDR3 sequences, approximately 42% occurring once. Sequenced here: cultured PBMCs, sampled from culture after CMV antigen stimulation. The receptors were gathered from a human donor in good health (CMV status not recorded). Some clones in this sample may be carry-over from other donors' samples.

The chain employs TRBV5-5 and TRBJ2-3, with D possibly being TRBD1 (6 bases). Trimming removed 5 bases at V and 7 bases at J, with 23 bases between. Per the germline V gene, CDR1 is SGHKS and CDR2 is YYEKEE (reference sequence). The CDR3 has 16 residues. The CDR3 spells CASSFATGDKPYTQYF. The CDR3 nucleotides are TGTGCCAGCAGTTTTGCGACAGGCGACAAACCTTATACGCAGTATTTT.

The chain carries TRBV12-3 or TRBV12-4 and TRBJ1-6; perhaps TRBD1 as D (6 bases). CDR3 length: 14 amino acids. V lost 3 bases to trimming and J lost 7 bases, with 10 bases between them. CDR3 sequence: CASSLGTQNSPLHF. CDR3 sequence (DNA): TGTGCCAGCAGTTTGGGGACACAGAATTCACCCCTCCACTTT.

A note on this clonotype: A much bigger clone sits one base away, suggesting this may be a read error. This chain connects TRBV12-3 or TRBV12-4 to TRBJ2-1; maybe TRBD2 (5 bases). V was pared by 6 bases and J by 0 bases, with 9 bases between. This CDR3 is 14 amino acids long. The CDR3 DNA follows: TGTGCCAGCAGCCTGGAGGTCTCCTACAATGAGCAGTTCTTC. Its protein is CASSLEVSYNEQFF.

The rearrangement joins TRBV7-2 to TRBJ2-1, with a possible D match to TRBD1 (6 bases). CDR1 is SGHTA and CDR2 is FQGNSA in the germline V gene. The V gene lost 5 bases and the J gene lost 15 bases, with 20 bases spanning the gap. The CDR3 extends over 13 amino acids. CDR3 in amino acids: CASSQQTGREGFF. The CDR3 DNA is TGTGCCAGCAGCCAGCAGACAGGTCGAGAGGGGTTCTTC. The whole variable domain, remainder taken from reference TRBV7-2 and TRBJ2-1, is GAGVSQSPSNKVTEKGKDVELRCDPISGHTALYWYRQSLGQGLEFLIYFQGNSAPDKSGLPSDRFSAERTGGSVSTLTIQRTQQEDSAVYLCASSQQTGREGFFGPGTRLTVL.

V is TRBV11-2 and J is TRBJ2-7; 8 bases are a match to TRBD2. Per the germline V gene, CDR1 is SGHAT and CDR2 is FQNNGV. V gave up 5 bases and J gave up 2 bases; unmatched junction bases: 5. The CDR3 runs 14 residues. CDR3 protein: CASSQRELTYEQYF. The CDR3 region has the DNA TGTGCCAGCAGCCAGCGGGAGCTTACCTACGAGCAGTACTTC.

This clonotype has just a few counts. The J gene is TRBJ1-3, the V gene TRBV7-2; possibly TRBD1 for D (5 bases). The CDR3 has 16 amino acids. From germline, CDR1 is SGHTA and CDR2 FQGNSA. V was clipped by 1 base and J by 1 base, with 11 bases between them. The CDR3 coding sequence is TGTGCCAGCAGCTTAGTAGCAGGGAGTTCTGGAAACACCATATATTTT. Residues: CASSLVAGSSGNTIYF.

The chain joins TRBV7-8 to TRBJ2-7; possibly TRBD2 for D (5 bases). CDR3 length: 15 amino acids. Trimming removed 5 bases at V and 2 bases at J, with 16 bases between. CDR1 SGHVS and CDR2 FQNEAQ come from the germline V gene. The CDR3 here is CASSQDGETAYEQYF. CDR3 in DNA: TGTGCCAGCAGCCAGGACGGGGAAACGGCCTACGAGCAGTACTTC.

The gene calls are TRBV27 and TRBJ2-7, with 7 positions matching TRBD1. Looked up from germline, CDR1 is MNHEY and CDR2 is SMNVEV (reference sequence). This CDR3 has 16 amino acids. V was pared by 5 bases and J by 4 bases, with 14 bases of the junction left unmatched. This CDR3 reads CASSPRQGTRRYEQYF. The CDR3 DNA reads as TGTGCCAGCAGTCCGAGACAGGGCACGAGAAGGTACGAGCAGTACTTC.

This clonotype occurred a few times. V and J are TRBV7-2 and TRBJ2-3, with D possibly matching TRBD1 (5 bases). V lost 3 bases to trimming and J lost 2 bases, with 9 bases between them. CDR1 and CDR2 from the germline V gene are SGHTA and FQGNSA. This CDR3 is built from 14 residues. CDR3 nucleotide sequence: TGTGCCAGCAGCTTGGTAGGGGACACAGATACGCAGTATTTT. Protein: CASSLVGDTDTQYF.

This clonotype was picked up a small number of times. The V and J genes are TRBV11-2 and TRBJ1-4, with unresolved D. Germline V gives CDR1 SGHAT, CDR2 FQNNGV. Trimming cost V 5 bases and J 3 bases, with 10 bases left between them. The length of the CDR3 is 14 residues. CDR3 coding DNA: TGTGCCAGCAGCCCCCTTGGGGCTAATGAAAAACTGTTTTTT. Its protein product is CASSPLGANEKLFF.

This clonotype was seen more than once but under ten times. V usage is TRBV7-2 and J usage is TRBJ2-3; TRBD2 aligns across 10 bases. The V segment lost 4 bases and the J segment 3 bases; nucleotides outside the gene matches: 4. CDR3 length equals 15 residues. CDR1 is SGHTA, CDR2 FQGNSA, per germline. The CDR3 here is CASSWKLAGTDTQYF. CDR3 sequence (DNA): TGTGCCAGCAGCTGGAAACTAGCGGGGACAGATACGCAGTATTTT.

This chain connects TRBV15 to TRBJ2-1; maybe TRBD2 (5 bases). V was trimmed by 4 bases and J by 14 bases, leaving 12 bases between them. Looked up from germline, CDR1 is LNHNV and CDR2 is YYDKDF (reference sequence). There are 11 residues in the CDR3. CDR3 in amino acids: CATSKILVKFF. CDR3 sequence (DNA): TGTGCCACCAGCAAGATACTAGTGAAGTTCTTC.

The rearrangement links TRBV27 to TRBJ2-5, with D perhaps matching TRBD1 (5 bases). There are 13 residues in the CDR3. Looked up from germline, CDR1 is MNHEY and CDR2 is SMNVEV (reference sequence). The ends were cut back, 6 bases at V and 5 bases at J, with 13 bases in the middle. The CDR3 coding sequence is TGTGCCAGCAGCTGGGGCCTTAAGGAGACCCAGTACTTC. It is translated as CASSWGLKETQYF.

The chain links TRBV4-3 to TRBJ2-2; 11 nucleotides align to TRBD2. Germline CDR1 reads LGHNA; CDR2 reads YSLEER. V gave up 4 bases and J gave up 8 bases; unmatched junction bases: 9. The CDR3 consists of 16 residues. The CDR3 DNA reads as TGCGCCAGCAGCCTTCTAGCGGGAGGACTGGCTGGGGAGCTGTTTTTT. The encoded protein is CASSLLAGGLAGELFF.

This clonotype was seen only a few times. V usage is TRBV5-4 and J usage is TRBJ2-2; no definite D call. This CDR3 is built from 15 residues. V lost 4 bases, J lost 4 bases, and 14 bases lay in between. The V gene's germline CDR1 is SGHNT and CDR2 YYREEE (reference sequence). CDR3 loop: CASSQFRSGTGELFF. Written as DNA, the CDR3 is TGTGCCAGCAGCCAGTTCAGATCGGGCACCGGGGAGCTGTTTTTT.

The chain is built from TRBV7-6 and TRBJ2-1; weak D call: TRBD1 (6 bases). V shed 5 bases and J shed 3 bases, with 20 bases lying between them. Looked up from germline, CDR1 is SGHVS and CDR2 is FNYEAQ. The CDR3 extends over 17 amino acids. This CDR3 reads CASSRGGSAVHYNEQFF. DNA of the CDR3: TGTGCCAGCAGCAGAGGGGGATCAGCGGTTCACTACAATGAGCAGTTCTTC.

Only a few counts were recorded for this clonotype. The CDR3 reads CAITPSGRASEQYF. The CDR3 coding sequence is TGTGCCATCACCCCTAGCGGGAGGGCCAGCGAGCAGTACTTC. This chain connects TRBV10-3 to TRBJ2-7; TRBD2 aligns across 12 bases. CDR1 and CDR2 (germline): ENHRY, SYGVKD. The CDR3 totals 14 residues. Losses at the gene ends were 7 bases for V and 6 bases for J; bases not matched to a gene: 7.

CDR3 amino acids: CASSRNRGLGQETQYF. In nucleotides, the CDR3 is TGTGCCAGCAGCCGTAACAGGGGTCTGGGCCAAGAGACCCAGTACTTC. V gene TRBV5-4 combines with J gene TRBJ2-5; 7 bases fit TRBD1. The trim removed 4 bases at V and 1 base at J, leaving 10 bases unmatched. Looked up from germline, CDR1 is SGHNT and CDR2 is YYREEE (reference sequence). The length of the CDR3 is 16 residues.

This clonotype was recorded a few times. Here the CDR3 DNA reads TGTGCCACCAGTGACGACGGACTAGCGGAGCAGTTCTTC. It is translated as CATSDDGLAEQFF. The chain carries TRBV24-1 and TRBJ2-1, with TRBD2 identical over 9 bases. Losses at the gene ends were 4 bases for V and 10 bases for J; bases not matched to a gene: 4. Germline CDR1 KGHDR, CDR2 SFDVKD. CDR3 length equals 13 residues.

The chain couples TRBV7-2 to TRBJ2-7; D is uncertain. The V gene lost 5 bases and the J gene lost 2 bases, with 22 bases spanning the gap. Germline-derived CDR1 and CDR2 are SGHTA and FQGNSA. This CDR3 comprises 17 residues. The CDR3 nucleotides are TGTGCCAGCAGCATAAGTCTTTCCCTACGCGTACCCTACGAGCAGTACTTC. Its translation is CASSISLSLRVPYEQYF. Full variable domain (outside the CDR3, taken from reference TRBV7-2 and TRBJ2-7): GAGVSQSPSNKVTEKGKDVELRCDPISGHTALYWYRQSLGQGLEFLIYFQGNSAPDKSGLPSDRFSAERTGGSVSTLTIQRTQQEDSAVYLCASSISLSLRVPYEQYFGPGTRLTVT.

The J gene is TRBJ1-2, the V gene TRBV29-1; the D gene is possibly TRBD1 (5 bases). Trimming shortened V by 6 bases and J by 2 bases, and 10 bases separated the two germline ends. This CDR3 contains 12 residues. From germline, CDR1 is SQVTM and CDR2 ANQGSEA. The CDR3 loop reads CSVGTGNYGYTF. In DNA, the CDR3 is TGCAGCGTAGGGACGGGGAACTATGGCTACACCTTC.

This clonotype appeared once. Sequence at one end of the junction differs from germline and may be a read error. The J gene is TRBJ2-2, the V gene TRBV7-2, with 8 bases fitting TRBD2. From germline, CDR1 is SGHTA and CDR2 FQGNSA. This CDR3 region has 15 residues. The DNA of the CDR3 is TGTGCCAGCAGCTCTCTTAGCGGGAACGCCGGGGAGCTGTTTTTT. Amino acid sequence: CASSSLSGNAGELFF.

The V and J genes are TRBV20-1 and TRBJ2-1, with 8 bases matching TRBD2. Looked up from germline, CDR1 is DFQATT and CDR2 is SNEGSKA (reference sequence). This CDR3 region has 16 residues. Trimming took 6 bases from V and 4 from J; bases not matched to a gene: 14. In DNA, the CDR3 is TGCAGTGCCCTATCCCAGAGCGGGAGTTCGTACAATGAGCAGTTCTTC. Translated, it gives CSALSQSGSSYNEQFF.

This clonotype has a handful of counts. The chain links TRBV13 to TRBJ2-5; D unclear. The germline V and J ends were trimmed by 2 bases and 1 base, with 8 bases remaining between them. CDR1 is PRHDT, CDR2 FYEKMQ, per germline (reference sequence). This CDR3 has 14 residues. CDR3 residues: CASSLLKPQETQYF. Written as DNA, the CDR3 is TGTGCCAGCAGCTTACTAAAGCCCCAAGAGACCCAGTACTTC.

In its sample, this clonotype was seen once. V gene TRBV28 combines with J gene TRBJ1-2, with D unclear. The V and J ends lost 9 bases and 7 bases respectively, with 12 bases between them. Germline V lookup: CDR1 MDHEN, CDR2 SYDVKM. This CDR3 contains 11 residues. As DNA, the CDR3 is TGTGCCAGGGGTCCTGGGGTTGGCTACACCTTC. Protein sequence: CARGPGVGYTF.

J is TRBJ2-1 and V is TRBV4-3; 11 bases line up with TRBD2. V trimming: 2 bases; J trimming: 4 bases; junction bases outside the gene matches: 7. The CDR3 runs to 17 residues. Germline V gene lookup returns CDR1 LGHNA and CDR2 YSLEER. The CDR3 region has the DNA TGCGCCAGCAGCCAAAACCTGCTAGCGGGAGGATACAATGAGCAGTTCTTC. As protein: CASSQNLLAGGYNEQFF.